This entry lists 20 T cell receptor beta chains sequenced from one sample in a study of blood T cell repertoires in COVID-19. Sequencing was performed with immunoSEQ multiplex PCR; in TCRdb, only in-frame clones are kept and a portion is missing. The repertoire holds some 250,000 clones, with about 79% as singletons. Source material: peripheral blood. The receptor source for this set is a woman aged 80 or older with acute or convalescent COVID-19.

In DNA form, the CDR3 reads TGCACCAGCAGCCGTCCGGGCCGAGGAGAGGGGAACACTGAAGCTTTCTTT. It specifies CTSSRPGRGEGNTEAFF. J is TRBJ1-1 and V is TRBV1. TRBV1 is marked as a pseudogene. CDR3 size: 17 residues.

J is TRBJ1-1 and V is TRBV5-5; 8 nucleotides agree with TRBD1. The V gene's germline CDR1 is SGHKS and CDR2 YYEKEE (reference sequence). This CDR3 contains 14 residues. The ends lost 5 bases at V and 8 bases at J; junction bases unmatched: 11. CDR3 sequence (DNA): TGTGCCAGCAGTCCAGGACAGGGCGGCAGGGAAGCTTTCTTT. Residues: CASSPGQGGREAFF.

The CDR3 spells CASAWGGGYEQYF. CDR3 DNA: TGTGCCAGCGCTTGGGGAGGGGGCTACGAGCAGTACTTC. This chain uses TRBV28 with TRBJ2-7; D is possibly TRBD2 (7 bases). CDR1 is MDHEN and CDR2 is SYDVKM in the germline V gene. The germline V and J ends were trimmed by 8 bases and 3 bases, with 14 bases remaining between them. The CDR3 is made up of 13 amino acids.

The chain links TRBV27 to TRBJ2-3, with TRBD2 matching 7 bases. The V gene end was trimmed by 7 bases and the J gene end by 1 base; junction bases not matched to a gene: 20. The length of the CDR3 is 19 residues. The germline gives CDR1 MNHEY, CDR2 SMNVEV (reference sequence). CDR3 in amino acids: CASTLRGSGPPVGTDTQYF. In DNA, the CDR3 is TGTGCCAGCACCCTTCGGGGTAGCGGGCCCCCCGTGGGCACAGATACGCAGTATTTT.

The CDR3 loop reads CASSPTGLGYTF. The CDR3 DNA is TGTGCCAGCAGCCCTACAGGGCTGGGCTACACCTTC. This chain joins TRBV28 and TRBJ1-2; possible D gene TRBD1, 6 bases. This CDR3 has 12 amino acids. V was trimmed by 6 bases and J by 8 bases, leaving 13 bases between them. CDR1 is MDHEN, CDR2 SYDVKM, per germline.

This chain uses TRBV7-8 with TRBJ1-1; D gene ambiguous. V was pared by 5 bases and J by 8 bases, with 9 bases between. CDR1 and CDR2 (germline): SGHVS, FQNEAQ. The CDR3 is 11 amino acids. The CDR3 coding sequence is TGTGCCAGCAGCCTCTCGACAGAAGCTTTCTTT. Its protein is CASSLSTEAFF.

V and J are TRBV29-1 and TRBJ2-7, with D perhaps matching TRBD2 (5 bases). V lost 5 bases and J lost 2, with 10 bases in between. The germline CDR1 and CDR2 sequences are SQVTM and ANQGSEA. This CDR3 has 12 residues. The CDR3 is CSVRSGTYEQYF. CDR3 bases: TGCAGCGTTCGCTCGGGGACCTACGAGCAGTACTTC.

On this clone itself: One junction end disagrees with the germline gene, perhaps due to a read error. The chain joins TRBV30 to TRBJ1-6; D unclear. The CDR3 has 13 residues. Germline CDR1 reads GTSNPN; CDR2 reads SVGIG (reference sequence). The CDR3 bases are TGTGCCTGGAGGGGCTCCTTTAATTCACCCCTCCACTTT. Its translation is CAWRGSFNSPLHF.

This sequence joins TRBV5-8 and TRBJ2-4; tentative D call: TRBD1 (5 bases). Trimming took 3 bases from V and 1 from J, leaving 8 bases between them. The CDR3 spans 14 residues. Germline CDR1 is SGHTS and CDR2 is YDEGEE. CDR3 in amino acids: CASSSGFAKNIQYF. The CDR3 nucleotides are TGTGCCAGCAGCTCAGGGTTTGCCAAAAACATTCAGTACTTC.

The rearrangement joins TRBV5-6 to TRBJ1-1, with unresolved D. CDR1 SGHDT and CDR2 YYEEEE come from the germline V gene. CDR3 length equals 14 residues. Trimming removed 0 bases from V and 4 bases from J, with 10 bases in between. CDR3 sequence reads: CASSLGLRSTEAFF. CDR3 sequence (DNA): TGTGCCAGCAGCTTGGGACTCCGGTCCACTGAAGCTTTCTTT. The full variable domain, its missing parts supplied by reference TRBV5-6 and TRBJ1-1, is DAGVTQSPTHLIKTRGQQVTLRCSPKSGHDTVSWYQQALGQGPQFIFQYYEEEERQRGNFPDRFSGHQFPNYSSELNVNALLLGDSALYLCASSLGLRSTEAFFGQGTRLTVV.

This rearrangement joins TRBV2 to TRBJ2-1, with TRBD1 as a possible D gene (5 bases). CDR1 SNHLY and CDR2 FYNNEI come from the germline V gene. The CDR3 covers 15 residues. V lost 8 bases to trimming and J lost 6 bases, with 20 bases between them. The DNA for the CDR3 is TGTGCCAGCGGAATGACAGCCCAAGCCCCCAATGAGCAGTTCTTC. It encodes CASGMTAQAPNEQFF.

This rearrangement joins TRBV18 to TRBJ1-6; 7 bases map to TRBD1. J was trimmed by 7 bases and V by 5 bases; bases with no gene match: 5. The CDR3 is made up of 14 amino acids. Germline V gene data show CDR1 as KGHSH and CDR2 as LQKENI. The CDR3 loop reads CASSWDSSNSPLHF. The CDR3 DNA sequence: TGTGCCAGCTCATGGGACAGCTCAAATTCACCCCTCCACTTT.

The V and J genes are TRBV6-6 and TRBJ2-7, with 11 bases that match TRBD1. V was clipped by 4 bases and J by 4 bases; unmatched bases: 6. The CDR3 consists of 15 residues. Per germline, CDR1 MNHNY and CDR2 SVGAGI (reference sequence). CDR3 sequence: CASSLGQGVIYEQYF. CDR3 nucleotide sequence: TGTGCCAGCAGTTTGGGACAGGGGGTAATTTACGAGCAGTACTTC.

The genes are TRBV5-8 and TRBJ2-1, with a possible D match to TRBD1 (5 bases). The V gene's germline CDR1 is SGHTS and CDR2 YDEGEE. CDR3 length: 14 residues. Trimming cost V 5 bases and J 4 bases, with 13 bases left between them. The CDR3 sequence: CASRGRGLYNEQFF. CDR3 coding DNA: TGTGCCAGCAGGGGTAGGGGTCTATACAATGAGCAGTTCTTC. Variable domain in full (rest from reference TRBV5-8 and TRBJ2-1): EAGVTQSPTHLIKTRGQQATLRCSPISGHTSVYWYQQALGLGLQFLLWYDEGEERNRGNFPPRFSGRQFPNYSSELNVNALELEDSALYLCASRGRGLYNEQFFGPGTRLTVL.

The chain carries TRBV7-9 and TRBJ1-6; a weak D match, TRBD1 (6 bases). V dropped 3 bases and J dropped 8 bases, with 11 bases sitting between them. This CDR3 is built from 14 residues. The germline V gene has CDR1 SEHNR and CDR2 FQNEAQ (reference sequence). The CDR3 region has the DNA TGTGCCAGCAGCTTCCCAGGGGTTCATTCACCCCTCCACTTT. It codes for CASSFPGVHSPLHF.

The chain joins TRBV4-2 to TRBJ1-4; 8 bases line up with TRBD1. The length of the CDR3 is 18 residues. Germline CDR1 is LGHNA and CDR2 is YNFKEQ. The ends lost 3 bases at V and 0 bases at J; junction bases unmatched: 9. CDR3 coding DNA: TGTGCCAGCAGCCAGTACCGGACAGGGCTCGCAACTAATGAAAAACTGTTTTTT. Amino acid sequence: CASSQYRTGLATNEKLFF.

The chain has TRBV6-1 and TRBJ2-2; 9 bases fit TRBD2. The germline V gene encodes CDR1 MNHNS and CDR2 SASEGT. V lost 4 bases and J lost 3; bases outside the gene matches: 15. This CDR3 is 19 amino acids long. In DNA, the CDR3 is TGTGCCAGCAGTGCCCTTGGAACAGCGGGGGGAATTTACACCGGGGAGCTGTTTTTT. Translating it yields CASSALGTAGGIYTGELFF.

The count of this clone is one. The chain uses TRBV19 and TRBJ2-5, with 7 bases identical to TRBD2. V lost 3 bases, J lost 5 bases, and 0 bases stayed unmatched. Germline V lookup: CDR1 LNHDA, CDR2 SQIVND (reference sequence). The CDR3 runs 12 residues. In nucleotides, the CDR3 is TGTGCCAGTAGTATCGGGGGGGAGACCCAGTACTTC. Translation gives CASSIGGETQYF.

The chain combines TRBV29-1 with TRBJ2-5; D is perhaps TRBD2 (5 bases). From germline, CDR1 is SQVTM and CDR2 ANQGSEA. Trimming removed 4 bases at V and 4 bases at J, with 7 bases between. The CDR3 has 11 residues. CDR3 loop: CSVGERETQYF. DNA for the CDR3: TGCAGCGTTGGGGAGAGAGAGACCCAGTACTTC.

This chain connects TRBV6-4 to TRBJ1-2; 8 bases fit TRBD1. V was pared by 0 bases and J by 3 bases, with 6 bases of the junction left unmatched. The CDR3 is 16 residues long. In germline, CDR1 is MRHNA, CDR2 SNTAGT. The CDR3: CASSDSSRQGHYGYTF. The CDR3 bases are TGTGCCAGCAGTGACTCGAGTCGACAGGGGCACTATGGCTACACCTTC.